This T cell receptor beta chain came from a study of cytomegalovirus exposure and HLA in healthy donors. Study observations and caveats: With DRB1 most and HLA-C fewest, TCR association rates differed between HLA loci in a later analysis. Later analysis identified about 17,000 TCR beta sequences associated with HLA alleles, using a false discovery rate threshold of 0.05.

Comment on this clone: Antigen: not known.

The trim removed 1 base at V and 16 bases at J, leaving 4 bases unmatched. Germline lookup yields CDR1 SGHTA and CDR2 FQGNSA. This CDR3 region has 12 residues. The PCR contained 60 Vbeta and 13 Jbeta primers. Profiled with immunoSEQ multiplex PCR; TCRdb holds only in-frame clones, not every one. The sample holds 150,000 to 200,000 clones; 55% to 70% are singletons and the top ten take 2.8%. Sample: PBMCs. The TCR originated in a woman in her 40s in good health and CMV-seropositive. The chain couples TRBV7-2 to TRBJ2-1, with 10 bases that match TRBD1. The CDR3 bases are TGTGCCAGCAGCTTAGAAGGGGACAGGGGTTTCTTC. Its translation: CASSLEGDRGFF.